This note documents a single T cell receptor beta chain sequence. Using immunoSEQ multiplex PCR, the repertoire was profiled, and TCRdb retains in-frame clones only, with some absent. The sample carries around 29,000 clones, around 89% recorded once. The CDR3 contains 13 residues. Germline V gives CDR1 SGHTA, CDR2 FQGNSA. Trimming took 1 base from V and 7 from J, leaving 8 bases between them. The data derive from a study of T cell changes during pregnancy in multiple sclerosis. The material was CD4+ T cells from peripheral blood mononuclear cells, obtained in the first trimester of pregnancy. The clonotype comes from a female donor in good health, enrolled as a control in a pregnancy study. The rearrangement links TRBV7-2 to TRBJ1-5; D uncertain. CDR3 protein: CASSLGAVQPQHF. In nucleotides, the CDR3 is TGTGCCAGCAGCTTAGGCGCCGTACAGCCCCAGCATTTT.